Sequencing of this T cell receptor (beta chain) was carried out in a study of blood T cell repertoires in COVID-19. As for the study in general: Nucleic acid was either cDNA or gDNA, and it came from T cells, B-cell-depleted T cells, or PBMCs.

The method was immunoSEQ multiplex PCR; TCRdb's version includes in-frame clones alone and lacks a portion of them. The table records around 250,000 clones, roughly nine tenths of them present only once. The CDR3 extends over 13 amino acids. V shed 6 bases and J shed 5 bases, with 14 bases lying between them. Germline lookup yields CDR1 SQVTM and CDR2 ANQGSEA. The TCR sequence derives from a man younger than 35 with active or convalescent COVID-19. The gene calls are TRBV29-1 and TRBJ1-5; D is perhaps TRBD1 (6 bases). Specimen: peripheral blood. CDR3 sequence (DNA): TGCAGCGTCCGCGGACAGCAGGATCAGCCCCAGCATTTT. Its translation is CSVRGQQDQPQHF.